This is a list of T cell receptor beta chains from one sample in a study of blood T cell repertoires in COVID-19. Clones were sequenced by immunoSEQ multiplex PCR, and TCRdb holds only the in-frame ones, with some missing. The sample contains more than 300,000 clones, roughly 90% of which appear only once. Source material: peripheral blood. Receptors were obtained from a woman aged 40-49 years with COVID-19, enrolled during active disease. Both conserved end residues are part of each CDR3. Each record gives: clone size, V gene, D gene, J gene, CDR3 protein, CDR3 DNA. D genes are given only for firm matches. Not every row has a clone size; where given, it reads once, few, many or a size class.

NA	TRBV5-4	TRBD1	TRBJ1-2	CASSSGQGAGYGYTF	TGTGCCAGCAGCTCGGGACAGGGGGCTGGCTATGGCTACACCTTC
once	TRBV18	TRBD1	TRBJ2-2	CASSPWTGAGELFF	TGTGCCAGCTCACCATGGACAGGGGCCGGGGAGCTGTTTTTT
NA	TRBV13	TRBD2	TRBJ2-1	CASSSTRLAGGGNEQFF	TGTGCCAGCAGCTCAACCCGACTAGCGGGAGGGGGCAATGAGCAGTTCTTC
NA	TRBV6-5	NA	TRBJ2-7	CASSLQAGVPYEQYF	TGTGCCAGCAGTCTTCAGGCAGGGGTACCCTACGAGCAGTACTTC
NA	TRBV9	NA	TRBJ1-5	CASSVGSGNQPQHF	TGTGCCAGCAGCGTAGGAAGCGGCAATCAGCCCCAGCATTTT
NA	TRBV7-9	NA	TRBJ2-7	CASSLVEGDEQYF	TGTGCCAGCAGCTTAGTCGAAGGGGACGAGCAGTACTTC
NA	TRBV4-2	NA	TRBJ1-3	CASSQEAGAPGNTIYF	TGTGCCAGCAGCCAAGAAGCGGGGGCGCCTGGAAACACCATATATTTT
NA	TRBV29-1	TRBD2	TRBJ2-5	CSVGKGLAVQETQYF	TGCAGCGTCGGAAAGGGACTAGCGGTTCAAGAGACCCAGTACTTC
once	TRBV7-2	NA	TRBJ1-4	CASSIRGEKLFF	TGTGCCAGCAGCATAAGGGGGGAAAAACTGTTTTTT
NA	TRBV7-2	NA	TRBJ1-1	CASSFPGVAEAFF	TGTGCCAGCAGCTTCCCAGGGGTTGCTGAAGCTTTCTTT
NA	TRBV6-5	NA	TRBJ1-1	CASSYSRGRTEAFF	TGTGCCAGCAGTTACTCGAGAGGGCGAACTGAAGCTTTCTTT
NA	TRBV6-5	TRBD1	TRBJ1-2	CASSSHRGWSYTF	TGTGCCAGCAGTTCCCACAGGGGTTGGAGCTACACCTTC
NA	TRBV7-3	NA	TRBJ1-2	CASSLRQGGGYTF	TGTGCCAGCAGCTTAAGGCAGGGTGGAGGCTACACCTTC
NA	TRBV5-6	NA	TRBJ2-7	CASSSISPAVTSYEQYF	TGTGCCAGCAGCTCGATTTCCCCGGCGGTTACCTCCTACGAGCAGTACTTC
once	TRBV7-7	NA	TRBJ1-1	CASSLKEHTEAFF	TGTGCTAGCAGCTTAAAGGAGCACACTGAAGCTTTCTTT
NA	TRBV19	TRBD1	TRBJ1-1	CASSIGRGTEAFF	TGTGCCAGTAGTATTGGCAGGGGGACTGAAGCTTTCTTT
NA	TRBV10-3	TRBD1	TRBJ2-1	CAISGPPDRAYNEQFF	TGTGCCATCAGTGGACCCCCGGACAGGGCCTACAATGAGCAGTTCTTC
NA	TRBV12-3/TRBV12-4	NA	TRBJ2-5	CASSFSLQETQYF	TGTGCCAGCAGTTTTTCTTTACAAGAGACCCAGTACTTC
NA	TRBV28	NA	TRBJ2-1	CASSLVGSDNEQFF	TGTGCCAGCAGTTTAGTTGGTAGCGACAATGAGCAGTTCTTC
NA	TRBV7-9	TRBD1	TRBJ1-1	CASSKDRTEAFF	TGTGCCAGCAGCAAGGACAGGACCGAAGCTTTCTTT
NA	TRBV6-2/TRBV6-3	NA	TRBJ2-1	CASSPAGGTYNEQFF	TGTGCCAGCAGCCCCGCGGGCGGGACCTACAATGAGCAGTTCTTC
NA	TRBV5-5	NA	TRBJ1-5	CASSREGYQPQHF	TGTGCCAGCAGCCGGGAGGGTTATCAGCCCCAGCATTTT
NA	TRBV6-1	TRBD2	TRBJ2-2	CASSEQRGYTGELFF	TGTGCCAGCAGTGAACAGCGGGGGTACACCGGGGAGCTGTTTTTT
once	TRBV28	TRBD2	TRBJ2-7	CASSSWTSGRAIEQYF	TGTGCCAGCAGTTCCTGGACTAGCGGGAGGGCAATCGAGCAGTACTTC
NA	TRBV28	NA	TRBJ1-1	CAGSPTLEGYTEAFF	TGTGCCGGCAGTCCCACCCTGGAGGGATACACTGAAGCTTTCTTT